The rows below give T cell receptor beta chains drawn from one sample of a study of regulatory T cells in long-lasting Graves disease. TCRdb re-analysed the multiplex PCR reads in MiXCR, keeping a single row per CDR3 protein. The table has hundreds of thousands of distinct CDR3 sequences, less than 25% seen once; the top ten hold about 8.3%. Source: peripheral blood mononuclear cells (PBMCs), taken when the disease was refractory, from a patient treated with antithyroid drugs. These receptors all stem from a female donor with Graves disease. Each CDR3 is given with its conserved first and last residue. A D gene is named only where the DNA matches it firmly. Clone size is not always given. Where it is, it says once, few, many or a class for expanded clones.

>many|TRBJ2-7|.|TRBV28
CASLRGASEQYF
TGTGCCTCCCTTCGGGGAGCATCCGAGCAGTACTTC
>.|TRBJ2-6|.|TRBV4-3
CASSQQEVWTGANVLTF
TGCGCCAGCAGCCAGCAGGAGGTGTGGACTGGGGCCAACGTCCTGACTTTC
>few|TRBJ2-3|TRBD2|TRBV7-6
CASSLSPGLAGTDTQYF
TGTGCCAGCAGCTTATCGCCGGGACTAGCGGGAACGGATACGCAGTATTTT
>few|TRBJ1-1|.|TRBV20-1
CSARDPNRMVNTEAFF
TGCAGTGCTAGAGATCCCAACCGAATGGTGAACACTGAAGCTTTCTTT
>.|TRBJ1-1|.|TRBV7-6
CASSSSVNTEAFF
TGTGCCAGCAGCTCCTCCGTGAACACTGAAGCTTTCTTT
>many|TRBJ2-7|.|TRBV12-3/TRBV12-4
CASTESGIGEQYF
TGTGCCAGCACCGAATCAGGGATTGGCGAGCAGTACTTC
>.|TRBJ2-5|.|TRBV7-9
CASSLVGGRETQYF
TGTGCCAGCAGCCTAGTCGGAGGGAGAGAGACCCAGTACTTC
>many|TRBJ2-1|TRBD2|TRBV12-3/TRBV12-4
CASSILSGNTMEQFF
TGTGCCAGCAGTATACTTAGCGGGAATACAATGGAGCAGTTCTTC
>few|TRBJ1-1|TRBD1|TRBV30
CAWNGQGRSRDTEAFF
TGTGCCTGGAACGGACAGGGAAGAAGCCGGGACACTGAAGCTTTCTTT
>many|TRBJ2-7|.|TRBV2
CASSSDRLYEQYF
TGTGCCAGCAGTTCGGACCGCCTCTACGAGCAGTACTTC
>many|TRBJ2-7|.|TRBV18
CASSPQARWRIPREQYF
TGTGCCAGCTCACCCCAGGCGAGGTGGAGGATCCCTAGGGAGCAGTACTTC
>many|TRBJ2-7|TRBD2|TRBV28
CASSFGAGGVNEQYF
TGTGCCAGCAGTTTCGGTGCGGGAGGGGTAAACGAGCAGTACTTC
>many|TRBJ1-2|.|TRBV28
CASRGGYGYTF
TGTGCCAGCAGAGGCGGCTATGGCTACACCTTC
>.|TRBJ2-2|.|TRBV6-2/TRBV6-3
CASSYSAGGGTGELFF
TGTGCCAGCAGTTACTCAGCAGGAGGGGGAACCGGGGAGCTGTTTTTT
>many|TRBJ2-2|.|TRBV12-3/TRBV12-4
CASSFLAGNTGELFF
TGTGCCAGCAGTTTTCTGGCGGGGAACACCGGGGAGCTGTTTTTT
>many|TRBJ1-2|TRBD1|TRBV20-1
CSAPTPGGAGYTF
TGCAGTGCTCCAACACCAGGGGGAGCTGGCTACACCTTC
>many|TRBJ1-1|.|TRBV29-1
CSVVYPQTEAFF
TGCAGCGTTGTTTACCCTCAAACTGAAGCTTTCTTT
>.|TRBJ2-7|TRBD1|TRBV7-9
CASSLAGGTGGGYEQYF
TGTGCCAGCAGCTTAGCGGGGGGGACAGGGGGCGGCTACGAGCAGTACTTC
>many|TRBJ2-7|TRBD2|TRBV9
CASSVLAGGDEQYF
TGTGCCAGCAGCGTACTAGCGGGAGGGGACGAGCAGTACTTC
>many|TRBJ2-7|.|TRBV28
CATEESYEQYF
TGTGCCACCGAGGAATCCTACGAGCAGTACTTC
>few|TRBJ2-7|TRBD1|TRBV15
CATSREAGTGLRPKPYEQYF
TGTGCCACCAGCAGAGAAGCCGGGACAGGCCTCCGCCCCAAACCCTACGAGCAGTACTTC
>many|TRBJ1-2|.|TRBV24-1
CATSTGSYGYTF
TGTGCCACCAGTACAGGATCCTATGGCTACACCTTC
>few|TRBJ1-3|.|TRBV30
CAWRNDRSGNTIYF
TGTGCCTGGAGAAACGATCGGTCTGGAAACACCATATATTTT
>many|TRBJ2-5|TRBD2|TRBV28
CASSGLAGGGVGETQYF
TGTGCCAGCAGTGGTCTAGCGGGAGGGGGGGTAGGAGAGACCCAGTACTTC
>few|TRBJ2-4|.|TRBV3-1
CASSPRSAKNIQYF
TGTGCCAGCAGCCCTCGGTCGGCCAAAAACATTCAGTACTTC
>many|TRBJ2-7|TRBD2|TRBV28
CASSLGTSSYEQYF
TGTGCCAGCAGTTTGGGGACTAGCTCCTACGAGCAGTACTTC
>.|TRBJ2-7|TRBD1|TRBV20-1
CSPSGGSYEQYF
TGCAGTCCTTCAGGGGGCTCCTACGAGCAGTACTTC
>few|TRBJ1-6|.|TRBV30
CAWTGSTGNSPLHF
TGTGCCTGGACCGGATCCACGGGTAATTCACCCCTCCACTTT